A single sample is the source of the 30 T cell receptor beta chains below, sequenced in a study of vaccination and CD4 T cells after COVID-19. These receptors have no known antigen. The Oncomine TCR Beta short-read assay was applied to DNA of cultured CD4+ T cells. One entry per CDR3 protein results from TCRdb running MiXCR on the PCR reads. The table shows some 11,000 distinct CDR3 sequences, with roughly half occurring only once. Treatment in this sample: roughly nine-day PBMC culture with coronavirus spike peptide pools or control peptides (ViraFEST assay). Sequenced material: CD4+ T cells from blood, cultured in vitro. All receptors come from a human donor who had recovered from COVID-19.

V and J are TRBV20-1 and TRBJ2-1; 11 bases align to TRBD2. The CDR3 runs to 16 residues. Trimming cost V 1 base and J 3 bases; bases outside gene matches: 5. From germline, CDR1 is DFQATT and CDR2 SNEGSKA (reference sequence). The CDR3 sequence is CSARALAGGLYNEQFF. CDR3 nucleotide sequence: TGCAGTGCTAGAGCCTTAGCGGGAGGGCTCTACAATGAGCAGTTCTTC.

The chain has TRBV27 and TRBJ2-7, with D uncertain. Germline V gene sequence: CDR1 MNHEY, CDR2 SMNVEV (reference sequence). V was shortened by 2 bases and J by 4 bases, with 24 bases between the two germline ends. This CDR3 has 18 amino acids. The CDR3 sequence is CASSLRPPLDGIYYEQYF. The CDR3 DNA is TGTGCCAGCAGTTTACGTCCCCCGCTAGACGGAATTTATTACGAGCAGTACTTC.

The chain employs TRBV6-5 and TRBJ2-5, with D uncertain. This CDR3 contains 16 residues. V was trimmed by 4 bases and J by 1 base, leaving 16 bases between them. Germline CDR1 is MNHEY and CDR2 is SVGAGI. The CDR3 is CASSSPAMGRQETQYF. The DNA of the CDR3 is TGTGCCAGCAGTTCGCCCGCTATGGGCCGCCAAGAGACCCAGTACTTC.

The rearrangement joins TRBV27 to TRBJ1-5, with 9 bases aligning to TRBD1. CDR3 size: 14 residues. CDR1 MNHEY and CDR2 SMNVEV come from the germline V gene (reference sequence). Trimming removed 0 bases from V and 7 bases from J; junction bases left unmatched: 1. The CDR3 coding sequence is TGTGCCAGCAGTTTATCGGGACAGGGCCAGCCCCAGCATTTT. This codes for CASSLSGQGQPQHF.

This sequence joins TRBV5-1 and TRBJ2-1, with D perhaps matching TRBD2 (6 bases). Per the germline V gene, CDR1 is SGHRS and CDR2 is YFSETQ. The CDR3 length is 15 residues. The ends were cut back, 0 bases at V and 4 bases at J, with 11 bases in the middle. CDR3: CASSLEGLPYNEQFF. CDR3 DNA sequence: TGCGCCAGCAGCTTGGAAGGACTACCTTACAATGAGCAGTTCTTC.

This chain connects TRBV28 to TRBJ1-5; D gene unclear. CDR1 is MDHEN, CDR2 SYDVKM, per germline. The germline V and J ends were trimmed by 6 bases and 5 bases, with 14 bases remaining between them. The CDR3 loop spans 14 amino acids. The CDR3 sequence is CASSPHRGDQPQHF. The DNA of the CDR3 is TGTGCCAGCAGCCCCCACCGGGGAGATCAGCCCCAGCATTTT.

The chain combines TRBV27 with TRBJ1-5; 11 bases are a match to TRBD1. From germline, CDR1 is MNHEY and CDR2 SMNVEV (reference sequence). The CDR3 extends over 14 amino acids. Trimming removed 10 bases from V and 3 bases from J; junction bases left unmatched: 5. Here the CDR3 DNA reads TGTGCCACTAGGACAGGGGGCTTCAATCAGCCCCAGCATTTT. Translation: CATRTGGFNQPQHF.

The CDR3 bases are TGCGCCAGCCGACGCTCGTTGGGCTCCTACGAGCAGTACTTC. As protein: CASRRSLGSYEQYF. The chain couples TRBV4-1 to TRBJ2-7; no reliable D call. The ends were cut back, 8 bases at V and 0 bases at J, with 14 bases in the middle. In germline, CDR1 is MGHRA, CDR2 YSYEKL. CDR3 length equals 14 residues.

This clonotype was counted a few times. J is TRBJ2-1 and V is TRBV6-2 or TRBV6-3; D might be TRBD2 (7 bases). There are 14 residues in the CDR3. Germline V gene sequence: CDR1 MNHEY, CDR2 SVGEGT. The ends were cut back, 0 bases at V and 7 bases at J, with 10 bases in the middle. CDR3 sequence: CASSYSGGGNEQFF. In nucleotides, the CDR3 is TGTGCCAGCAGTTACTCGGGAGGGGGGAATGAGCAGTTCTTC.

CDR3 sequence: CASRRGMSTEAFF. CDR3 sequence (DNA): TGCGCCAGCAGACGGGGAATGAGCACTGAAGCTTTCTTT. The chain links TRBV4-1 to TRBJ1-1; D is undetermined. CDR1 and CDR2 from the germline V gene are MGHRA and YSYEKL. Trimming stripped 6 bases from V and 4 bases from J, with 12 bases between. The CDR3 runs 13 residues.

V and J are TRBV30 and TRBJ2-5, with D uncertain. The CDR3 loop spans 11 amino acids. The V end was cut by 2 bases, the J end by 2 bases, with 3 bases between. CDR1 is GTSNPN, CDR2 SVGIG, per germline (reference sequence). Written as DNA, the CDR3 is TGTGCCTGGAGTCCGCAAGAGACCCAGTACTTC. It specifies CAWSPQETQYF.

This clonotype was counted once. The V gene is TRBV15, the J gene TRBJ2-3; the D gene is possibly TRBD1 (6 bases). V was shortened by 8 bases and J by 1 base, with 16 bases between the two germline ends. The CDR3 is 15 amino acids. The V gene's germline CDR1 is LNHNV and CDR2 YYDKDF (reference sequence). CDR3 sequence: CATSDTGYRTDTQYF. CDR3 sequence (DNA): TGTGCCACCTCCGATACAGGGTATCGCACAGATACGCAGTATTTT. Full variable domain (missing parts from reference TRBV15 and TRBJ2-3): DAMVIQNPRYQVTQFGKPVTLSCSQTLNHNVMYWYQQKSSQAPKLLFHYYDKDFNNEADTPDNFQSRRPNTSFCFLDIRSPGLGDTAMYLCATSDTGYRTDTQYFGPGTRLTVL.

To note about this clonotype: The germline gene is not matched at one end of the junction; a read error may be the cause. The genes are TRBV24-1 and TRBJ2-7; tentative D call: TRBD2 (5 bases). Per the germline V gene, CDR1 is KGHDR and CDR2 is SFDVKD. This CDR3 is built from 9 residues. The CDR3: CATSELSGF. The CDR3 region has the DNA TGTGCCACCAGTGAACTGAGCGGTTTC.

V gene TRBV27 combines with J gene TRBJ2-5; D might be TRBD1 or TRBD2, each matching 5 bases. V was shortened by 5 bases and J by 2 bases, with 9 bases between the two germline ends. Per the germline V gene, CDR1 is MNHEY and CDR2 is SMNVEV (reference sequence). CDR3 length: 13 residues. The CDR3 region is CASSPGRQETQYF. DNA for the CDR3: TGTGCCAGCAGTCCGGGACGTCAAGAGACCCAGTACTTC.

The V gene is TRBV12-3 or TRBV12-4, the J gene TRBJ1-2; 7 nucleotides agree with TRBD1. V shed 3 bases, J shed 4 bases, and the junction held 8 bases outside the gene matches. The CDR3 totals 15 residues. The CDR3 DNA reads as TGTGCCAGCAGTTTGATTTCAGGGGGGCCCTATGGCTACACCTTC. This sequence encodes CASSLISGGPYGYTF.

This clonotype was recorded only once. This chain joins TRBV11-3 and TRBJ1-2, with 7 bases matching TRBD1. Germline CDR1 and CDR2: SGHNT and YENEEA. CDR3 length: 15 amino acids. V trimming: 5 bases; J trimming: 7 bases; junction bases outside the gene matches: 13. The DNA for the CDR3 is TGTGCCAGCAGCCCAGGGGGGGGCGCGGCTCGTGGCTACACCTTC. Residues: CASSPGGGAARGYTF.

The J gene is TRBJ1-2, the V gene TRBV12-3 or TRBV12-4, with TRBD1 as a possible D gene (6 bases). The V end lost 1 base, the J end lost 8 bases, and 17 bases lay between the germline ends. This CDR3 comprises 15 residues. The CDR3 coding sequence is TGTGCCAGCAGTTTAGTAAACAGGGCAGGCGGCGGCTACACCTTC. Protein sequence: CASSLVNRAGGGYTF.

This chain uses TRBV25-1 with TRBJ2-1, with D possibly TRBD1 on 6 matching bases. This CDR3 contains 15 residues. Germline CDR1 reads MGHDK; CDR2 reads SYGVNS. Trimming shortened V by 5 bases and J by 5 bases, and 16 bases separated the two germline ends. The CDR3: CASSTLGGPHNEQFF. The CDR3 nucleotides read TGTGCCAGCAGTACACTAGGGGGTCCACACAATGAGCAGTTCTTC. The entire variable domain, with the rest obtained from reference TRBV25-1 and TRBJ2-1, is as follows: EADIYQTPRYLVIGTGKKITLECSQTMGHDKMYWYQQDPGMELHLIHYSYGVNSTEKGDLSSESTVSRIRTEHFPLTLESARPSHTSQYLCASSTLGGPHNEQFFGPGTRLTVL.

This clonotype was detected only a few times. The V and J genes are TRBV27 and TRBJ1-5; D gene ambiguous. The CDR3 totals 18 residues. The V and J ends lost 5 bases and 0 bases respectively, with 20 bases between them. Germline V CDR1 and CDR2: MNHEY, SMNVEV (reference sequence). CDR3 residues: CASSTPRAGSYSNQPQHF. The DNA of the CDR3 is TGTGCCAGCAGTACCCCTCGGGCAGGATCTTATAGCAATCAGCCCCAGCATTTT.

This clonotype has only a few counts. The CDR3 DNA reads as TGTGCCAGCAGGACCCGTAGGAGCGGGGTCGAGACCCAGTACTTC. Translating gives CASRTRRSGVETQYF. V gene TRBV2 combines with J gene TRBJ2-5, with TRBD2 matching over 7 bases. V lost 6 bases, J lost 5 bases, and 12 bases stayed unmatched. The germline CDR1 and CDR2 sequences are SNHLY and FYNNEI. The CDR3 totals 15 residues.

This chain uses TRBV6-1 with TRBJ2-5; 7 nucleotides agree with TRBD1. The junction had 5 bases not matched to a gene; V was cut back by 6 bases and J by 1 base. CDR3 size: 14 residues. Germline V CDR1 and CDR2: MNHNS, SASEGT. CDR3 residues: CASRKQGTQETQYF. In DNA form, the CDR3 reads TGTGCCAGCAGGAAACAGGGGACCCAAGAGACCCAGTACTTC.

The chain combines TRBV24-1 with TRBJ1-5; a weak D match, TRBD1 (6 bases). The CDR3 contains 16 residues. Trimming shortened V by 3 bases and J by 1 base, and 12 bases separated the two germline ends. Germline loops: CDR1 KGHDR, CDR2 SFDVKD. This chain's CDR3 is CATSDPGDLSNQPQHF. CDR3 DNA sequence: TGTGCCACCAGTGATCCAGGGGATCTGAGCAATCAGCCCCAGCATTTT.

The chain uses TRBV6-2 or TRBV6-3 and TRBJ1-2; a weak D match, TRBD1 (6 bases). Germline loops: CDR1 MNHEY, CDR2 SVGEGT. The CDR3 is 14 residues long. The V gene lost 6 bases and the J gene lost 5 bases, with 16 bases spanning the gap. Written as DNA, the CDR3 is TGTGCCAGCAGCTACCATCAGGGGTCGTATGGCTACACCTTC. Its translation is CASSYHQGSYGYTF.

CDR3 region: CASSIRSITGVAGANVLTF. For the CDR3, the DNA is TGTGCCAGTAGTATTCGGAGCATTACAGGGGTAGCTGGGGCCAACGTCCTGACTTTC. J is TRBJ2-6 and V is TRBV19; 7 bases line up with TRBD1. V shed 3 bases and J 2 bases; nucleotides not matched to a gene: 13. CDR3 length: 19 amino acids. The germline V gene encodes CDR1 LNHDA and CDR2 SQIVND (reference sequence).

This sequence joins TRBV2 and TRBJ2-3; no reliable D call. The length of the CDR3 is 12 residues. The germline V and J ends were trimmed by 10 bases and 4 bases, with 12 bases remaining between them. Germline loops: CDR1 SNHLY, CDR2 FYNNEI. The chain's CDR3 is CAISLGPDTQYF. The CDR3 DNA reads as TGTGCCATTTCCCTGGGTCCAGATACGCAGTATTTT.

This clonotype was counted only a few times. The rearrangement uses TRBV2 and TRBJ1-2, with a weak D call TRBD1 (6 bases). The V gene lost 7 bases and the J gene lost 8 bases, with 20 bases spanning the gap. The CDR3 loop spans 14 amino acids. CDR1 SNHLY and CDR2 FYNNEI come from the germline V gene. The CDR3 DNA sequence: TGTGCCAGCATCCTCACACCACAGGGACAAGGCTACACCTTC. It specifies CASILTPQGQGYTF.

The chain recombines TRBV6-1 with TRBJ1-5, with TRBD1 matching over 7 bases. CDR1 is MNHNS and CDR2 is SASEGT in the germline V gene. V lost 10 bases, J lost 3 bases, and 3 bases stayed unmatched. The CDR3 has 12 amino acids. The CDR3 DNA reads as TGTGCCACCCAGGGGGACAATCAGCCCCAGCATTTT. The encoded protein is CATQGDNQPQHF.

The chain links TRBV4-1 to TRBJ2-5; TRBD1 is a possible D gene (6 bases). Germline V gives CDR1 MGHRA, CDR2 YSYEKL. Trimming took off 1 base at V and 0 bases at J, with 9 bases between the two ends. The CDR3 totals 15 residues. In DNA, the CDR3 is TGCGCCAGCAGCCAAGTAACAGGGTACCAAGAGACCCAGTACTTC. It codes for CASSQVTGYQETQYF.

V is TRBV6-1 and J is TRBJ1-3, with a possible D match to TRBD1 (5 bases). CDR1 MNHNS and CDR2 SASEGT come from the germline V gene. Between the trimmed V and J ends, which lost 6 bases and 1 base, there was a span of 7 bases. The CDR3 is made up of 13 amino acids. CDR3 nucleotide sequence: TGTGCCAGCAGGAGACAGTCTGGAAACACCATATATTTT. It encodes CASRRQSGNTIYF.

The CDR3, as DNA: TGTGCCACCAGTGATTCCGGACAGGGAAGTAGGGGTTTAGAGACCCAGTACTTC. Protein: CATSDSGQGSRGLETQYF. This rearrangement joins TRBV24-1 to TRBJ2-5, with TRBD1 matching over 8 bases. Germline values: CDR1 KGHDR, CDR2 SFDVKD. The CDR3 is 18 amino acids. V shed 2 bases and J 4 bases; nucleotides not matched to a gene: 14.